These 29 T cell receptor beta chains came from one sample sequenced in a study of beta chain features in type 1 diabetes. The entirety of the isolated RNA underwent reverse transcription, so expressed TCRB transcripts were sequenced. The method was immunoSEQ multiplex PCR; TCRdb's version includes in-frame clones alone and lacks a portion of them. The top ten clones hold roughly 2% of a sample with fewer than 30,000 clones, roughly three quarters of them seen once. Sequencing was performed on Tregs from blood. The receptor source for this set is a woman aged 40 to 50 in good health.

The CDR3 region has the DNA TGCGCCAGCGGGTGGACAGGGCTCGATGAGCAGTTCTTC. This sequence encodes CASGWTGLDEQFF. V gene TRBV5-1 combines with J gene TRBJ2-1; 8 nucleotides line up with TRBD1. The CDR3 has 13 amino acids. Germline CDR1 and CDR2: SGHRS and YFSETQ. With V trimmed by 7 bases and J by 8 bases, 8 bases remained unmatched.

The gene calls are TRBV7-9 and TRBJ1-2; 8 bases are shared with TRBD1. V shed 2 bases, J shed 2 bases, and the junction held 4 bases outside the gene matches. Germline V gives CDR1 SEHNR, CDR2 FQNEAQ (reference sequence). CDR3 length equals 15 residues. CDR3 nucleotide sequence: TGTGCCAGCAGCTTAACAGGACAGGGAAACTATGGCTACACCTTC. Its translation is CASSLTGQGNYGYTF.

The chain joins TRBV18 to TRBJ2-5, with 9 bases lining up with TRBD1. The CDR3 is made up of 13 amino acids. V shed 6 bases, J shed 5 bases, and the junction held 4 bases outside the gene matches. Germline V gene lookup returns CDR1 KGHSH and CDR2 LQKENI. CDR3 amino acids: CASSDRGVETQYF. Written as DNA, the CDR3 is TGTGCCAGCTCGGACAGGGGCGTGGAGACCCAGTACTTC.

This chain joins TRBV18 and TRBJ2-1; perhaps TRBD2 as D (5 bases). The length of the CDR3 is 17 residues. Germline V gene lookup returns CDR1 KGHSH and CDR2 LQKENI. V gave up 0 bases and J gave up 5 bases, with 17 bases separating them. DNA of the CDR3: TGTGCCAGCTCACCACCGCGGGCCTTTTCGGTAAACAATGAGCAGTTCTTC. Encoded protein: CASSPPRAFSVNNEQFF.

The CDR3 loop reads CASSVGLIGQETQYF. CDR3 coding DNA: TGTGCCAGCAGCGTAGGACTCATTGGCCAAGAGACCCAGTACTTC. The V gene is TRBV5-4, the J gene TRBJ2-5; a weak D match, TRBD2 (5 bases). CDR1 is SGHNT, CDR2 YYREEE, per germline (reference sequence). V lost 4 bases, J lost 1 base, and 14 bases lay in between. This CDR3 region has 15 residues.

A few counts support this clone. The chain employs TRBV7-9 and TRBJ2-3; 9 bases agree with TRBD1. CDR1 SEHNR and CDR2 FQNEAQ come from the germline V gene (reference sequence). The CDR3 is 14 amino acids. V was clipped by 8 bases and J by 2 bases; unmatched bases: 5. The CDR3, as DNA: TGTGCCAGCGGACGGGACAGGGACACAGATACGCAGTATTTT. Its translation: CASGRDRDTDTQYF.

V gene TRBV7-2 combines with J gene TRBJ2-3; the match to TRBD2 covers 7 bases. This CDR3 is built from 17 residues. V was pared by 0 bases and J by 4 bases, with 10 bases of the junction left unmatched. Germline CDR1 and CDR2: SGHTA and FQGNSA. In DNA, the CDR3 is TGTGCCAGCAGCTTAGCGGGCGGGAGTATGAGCCCAGATACGCAGTATTTT. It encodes CASSLAGGSMSPDTQYF.

CDR3 amino acids: CASSLAGRTQYF. DNA for the CDR3: TGCGCCAGCAGCTTGGCCGGGAGGACCCAGTACTTC. The V call is TRBV5-1, the J call TRBJ2-5; TRBD2 is a possible D gene (6 bases). The V end lost 0 bases, the J end lost 7 bases, and 7 bases lay between the germline ends. Germline values: CDR1 SGHRS, CDR2 YFSETQ. This CDR3 comprises 12 residues.

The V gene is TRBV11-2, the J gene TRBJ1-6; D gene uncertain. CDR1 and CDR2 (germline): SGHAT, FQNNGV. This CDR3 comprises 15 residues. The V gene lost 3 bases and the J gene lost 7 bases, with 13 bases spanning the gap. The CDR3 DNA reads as TGTGCCAGCAGCTTCGACGAGGGTTGGAATTCACCCCTCCACTTT. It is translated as CASSFDEGWNSPLHF.

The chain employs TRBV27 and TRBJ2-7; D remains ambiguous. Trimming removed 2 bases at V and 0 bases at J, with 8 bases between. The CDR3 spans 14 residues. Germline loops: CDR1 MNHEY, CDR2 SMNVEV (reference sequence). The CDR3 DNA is TGTGCCAGCAGTTTAAACACAAACTCCTACGAGCAGTACTTC. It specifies CASSLNTNSYEQYF.

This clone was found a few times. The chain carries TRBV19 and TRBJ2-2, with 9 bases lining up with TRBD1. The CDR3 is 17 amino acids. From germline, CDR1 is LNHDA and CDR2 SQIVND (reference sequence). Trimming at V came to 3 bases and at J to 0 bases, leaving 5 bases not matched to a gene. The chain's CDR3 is CASSIKQGAANTGELFF. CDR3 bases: TGTGCCAGTAGTATCAAACAGGGGGCTGCGAACACCGGGGAGCTGTTTTTT.

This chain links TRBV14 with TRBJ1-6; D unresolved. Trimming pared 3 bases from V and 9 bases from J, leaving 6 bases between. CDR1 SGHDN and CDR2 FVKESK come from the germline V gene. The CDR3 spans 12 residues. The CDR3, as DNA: TGTGCCAGCAGCCATAGTACTTCACCCCTCCACTTT. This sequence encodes CASSHSTSPLHF.

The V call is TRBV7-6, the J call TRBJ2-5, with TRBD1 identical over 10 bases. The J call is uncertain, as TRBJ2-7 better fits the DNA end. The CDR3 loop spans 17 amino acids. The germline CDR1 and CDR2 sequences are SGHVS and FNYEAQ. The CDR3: CASSLGVGGQGNYEQYF. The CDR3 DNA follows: TGTGCCAGCAGCTTAGGTGTGGGGGGACAGGGGAACTACGAGCAGTACTTC.

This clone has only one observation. Here the CDR3 reads CSVGARTGGGYGYTF. CDR3 DNA: TGCAGCGTTGGGGCAAGGACAGGGGGAGGCTATGGCTACACCTTC. J is TRBJ1-2 and V is TRBV29-1; TRBD1 matches at 10 bases. V trimming: 4 bases; J trimming: 4 bases; junction bases outside the gene matches: 9. Germline CDR1 and CDR2: SQVTM and ANQGSEA. CDR3 length: 15 residues.

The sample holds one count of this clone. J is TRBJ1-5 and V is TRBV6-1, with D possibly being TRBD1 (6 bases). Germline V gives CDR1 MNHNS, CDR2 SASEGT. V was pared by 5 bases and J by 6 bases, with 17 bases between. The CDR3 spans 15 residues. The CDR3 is CASSLLGGIGQPQHF. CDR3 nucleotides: TGTGCCAGCAGTCTCTTAGGGGGAATAGGTCAGCCCCAGCATTTT.

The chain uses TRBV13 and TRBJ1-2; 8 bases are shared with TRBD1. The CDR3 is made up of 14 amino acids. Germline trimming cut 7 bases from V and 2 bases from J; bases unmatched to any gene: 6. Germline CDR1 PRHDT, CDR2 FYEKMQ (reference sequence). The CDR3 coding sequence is TGTGCCAGCAACGCCGGACAGGGCAACTATGGCTACACCTTC. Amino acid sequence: CASNAGQGNYGYTF.

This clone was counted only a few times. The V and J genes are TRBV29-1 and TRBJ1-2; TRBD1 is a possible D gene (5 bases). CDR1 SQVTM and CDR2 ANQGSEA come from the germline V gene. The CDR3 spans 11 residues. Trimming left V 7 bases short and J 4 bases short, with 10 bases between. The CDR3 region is CSAGGGYGYTF. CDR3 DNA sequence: TGCAGCGCCGGGGGAGGCTATGGCTACACCTTC.

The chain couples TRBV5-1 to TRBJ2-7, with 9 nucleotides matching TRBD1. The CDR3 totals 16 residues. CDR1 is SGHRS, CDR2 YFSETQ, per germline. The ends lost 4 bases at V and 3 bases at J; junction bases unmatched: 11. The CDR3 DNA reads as TGCGCCAGCAGCGCGGGGGCGACAGGGGGGATCTACGAGCAGTACTTC. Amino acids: CASSAGATGGIYEQYF.

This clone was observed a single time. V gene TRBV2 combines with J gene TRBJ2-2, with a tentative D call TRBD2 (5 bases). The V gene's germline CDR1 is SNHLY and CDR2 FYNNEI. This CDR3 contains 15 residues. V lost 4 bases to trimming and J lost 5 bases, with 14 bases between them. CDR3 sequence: CASSGNSASTGELFF. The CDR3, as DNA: TGTGCCAGCAGTGGTAATAGCGCGTCTACCGGGGAGCTGTTTTTT.

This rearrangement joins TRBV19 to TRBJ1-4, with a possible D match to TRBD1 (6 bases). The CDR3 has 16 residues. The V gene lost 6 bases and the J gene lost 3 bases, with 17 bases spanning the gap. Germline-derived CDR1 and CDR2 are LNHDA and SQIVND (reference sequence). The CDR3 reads CASRSQGRAANEKLFF. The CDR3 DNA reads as TGTGCCAGTAGAAGTCAGGGGCGCGCGGCTAATGAAAAACTGTTTTTT.

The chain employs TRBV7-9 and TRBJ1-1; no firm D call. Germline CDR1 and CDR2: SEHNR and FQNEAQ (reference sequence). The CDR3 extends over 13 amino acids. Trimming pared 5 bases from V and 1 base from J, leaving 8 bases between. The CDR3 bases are TGTGCCAGCAGCCTCAGTTCGAACACTGAAGCTTTCTTT. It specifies CASSLSSNTEAFF. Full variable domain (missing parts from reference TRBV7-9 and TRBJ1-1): DTGVSQNPRHKITKRGQNVTFRCDPISEHNRLYWYRQTLGQGPEFLTYFQNEAQLEKSRLLSDRFSAERPKGSFSTLEIQRTEQGDSAMYLCASSLSSNTEAFFGQGTRLTVV.

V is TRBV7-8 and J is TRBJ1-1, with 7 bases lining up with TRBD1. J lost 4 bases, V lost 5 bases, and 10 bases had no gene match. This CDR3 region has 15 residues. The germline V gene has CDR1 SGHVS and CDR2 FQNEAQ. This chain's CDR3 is CASSPGGGPTTEAFF. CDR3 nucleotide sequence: TGTGCCAGCAGCCCAGGGGGAGGCCCGACCACTGAAGCTTTCTTT.

CDR3 nucleotides: TGTGCCAGCAGCGAGACAGGGATCTATGGCTACACCTTC. This encodes CASSETGIYGYTF. The V call is TRBV2, the J call TRBJ1-2; 7 bases map to TRBD1. Germline lookup yields CDR1 SNHLY and CDR2 FYNNEI. The CDR3 totals 13 residues. The V gene end was trimmed by 6 bases and the J gene end by 4 bases; junction bases not matched to a gene: 5. The whole variable domain, remainder taken from reference TRBV2 and TRBJ1-2, is EPEVTQTPSHQVTQMGQEVILRCVPISNHLYFYWYRQILGQKVEFLVSFYNNEISEKSEIFDDQFSVERPDGSNFTLKIRSTKLEDSAMYFCASSETGIYGYTFGSGTRLTVV.

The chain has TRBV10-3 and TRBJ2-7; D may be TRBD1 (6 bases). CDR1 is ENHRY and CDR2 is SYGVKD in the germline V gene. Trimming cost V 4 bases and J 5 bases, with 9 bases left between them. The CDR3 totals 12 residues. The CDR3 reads CAISGGQDEQYF. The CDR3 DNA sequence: TGTGCCATCAGTGGGGGACAAGACGAGCAGTACTTC.

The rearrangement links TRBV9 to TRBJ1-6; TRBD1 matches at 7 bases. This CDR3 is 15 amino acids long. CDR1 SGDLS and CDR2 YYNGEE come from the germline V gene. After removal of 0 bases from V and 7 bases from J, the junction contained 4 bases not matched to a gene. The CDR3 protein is CASSVVSGGNSPLHF. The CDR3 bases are TGTGCCAGCAGCGTAGTATCAGGGGGGAATTCACCCCTCCACTTT.

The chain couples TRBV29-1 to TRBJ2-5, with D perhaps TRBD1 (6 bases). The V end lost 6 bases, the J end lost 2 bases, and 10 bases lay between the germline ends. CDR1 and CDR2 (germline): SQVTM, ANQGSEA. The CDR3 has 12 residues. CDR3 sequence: CSVLQGQETQYF. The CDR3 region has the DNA TGCAGCGTGCTACAGGGACAAGAGACCCAGTACTTC.

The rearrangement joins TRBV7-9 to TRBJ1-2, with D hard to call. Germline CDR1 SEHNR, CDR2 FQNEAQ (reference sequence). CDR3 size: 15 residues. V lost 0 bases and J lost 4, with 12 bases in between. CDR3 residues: CASSLAEAAAYGYTF. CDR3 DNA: TGTGCCAGCAGCTTAGCGGAGGCAGCAGCCTATGGCTACACCTTC.

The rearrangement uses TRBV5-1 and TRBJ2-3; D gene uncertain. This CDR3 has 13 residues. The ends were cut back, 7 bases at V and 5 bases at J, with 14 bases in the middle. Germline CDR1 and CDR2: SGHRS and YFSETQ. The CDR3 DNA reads TGCGCCAGCCGATTTTCCGCCGGAGATACGCAGTATTTT. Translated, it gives CASRFSAGDTQYF.

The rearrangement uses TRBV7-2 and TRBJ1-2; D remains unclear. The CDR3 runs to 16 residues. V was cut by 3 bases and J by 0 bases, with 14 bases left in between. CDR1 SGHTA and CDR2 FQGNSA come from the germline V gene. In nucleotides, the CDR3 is TGTGCCAGCAGCTTGGATTCGGCCAGGCCTAACTATGGCTACACCTTC. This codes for CASSLDSARPNYGYTF.